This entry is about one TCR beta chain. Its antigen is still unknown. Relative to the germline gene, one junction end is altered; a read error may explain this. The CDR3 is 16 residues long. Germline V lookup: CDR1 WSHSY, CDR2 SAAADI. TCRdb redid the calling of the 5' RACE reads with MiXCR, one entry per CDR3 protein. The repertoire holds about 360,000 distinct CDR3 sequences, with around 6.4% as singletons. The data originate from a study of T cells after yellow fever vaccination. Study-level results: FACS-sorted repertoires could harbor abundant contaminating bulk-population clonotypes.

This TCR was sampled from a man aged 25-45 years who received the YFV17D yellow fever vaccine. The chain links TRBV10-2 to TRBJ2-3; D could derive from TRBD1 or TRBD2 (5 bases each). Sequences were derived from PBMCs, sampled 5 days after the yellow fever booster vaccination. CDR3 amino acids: CASSESRETLTGTQYF. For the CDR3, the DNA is TGCGCCAGCAGTGAGTCGAGGGAGACGCTCACAGGTACGCAGTATTTT.